This passage covers 22 T cell receptor beta chains from one sample sequenced in a study of neurological immune-mediated disorders. Time point of the sample: longitudinal time-point 3. MiXCR, run by TCRdb on the 5' RACE reads, gives a single entry per CDR3 protein. The table has 84,000 or so distinct CDR3 sequences, around 4% seen once. The sample was PBMCs. Receptor source: a woman aged 55-70 years with multiple sclerosis.

This clonotype was detected many times. The chain uses TRBV12-3 or TRBV12-4 and TRBJ2-1, with D possibly TRBD2 on 6 matching bases. Trimming took off 2 bases at V and 8 bases at J, with 10 bases between the two ends. The CDR3 length is 13 residues. In nucleotides, the CDR3 is TGTGCCAGCAGTTTACCCGGGAGCGATGAGCAGTTCTTC. Amino acid sequence: CASSLPGSDEQFF.

In its sample, this clonotype was seen many times. This sequence joins TRBV4-1 and TRBJ2-3, with 11 bases that match TRBD2. The CDR3 contains 19 residues. Unmatched junction bases numbered 14, after V lost 0 bases and J lost 6 bases. Germline CDR1 is MGHRA and CDR2 is YSYEKL. The DNA of the CDR3 is TGCGCCAGCAGCCAAGATACCGACGTAGCGGGGGGGCGGGGTGATACGCAGTATTTT. Translation: CASSQDTDVAGGRGDTQYF.

This clonotype was detected ten times or more. CDR3 amino acids: CASSLQGRYGYTF. DNA for the CDR3: TGTGCCAGCAGTCTACAGGGGCGTTATGGCTACACCTTC. The gene calls are TRBV12-3 or TRBV12-4 and TRBJ1-2; 7 bases are a match to TRBD1. The CDR3 contains 13 residues. J gave up 5 bases and V 5 bases, and 5 bases lay outside the gene matches.

This clonotype was recorded many times. The CDR3 DNA sequence: TGCAGTGCTAGAGAATTTGGGGCCAGCGGGGGCATCTTCGGCACAGATACGCAGTATTTT. As protein: CSAREFGASGGIFGTDTQYF. The chain couples TRBV20-1 to TRBJ2-3; 8 positions match TRBD2. Germline CDR1 DFQATT, CDR2 SNEGSKA (reference sequence). The CDR3 has 20 residues. J lost 1 base, V lost 0 bases, and 18 bases had no gene match.

This clonotype was recorded at least ten times. This chain links TRBV12-3 or TRBV12-4 with TRBJ2-7; a weak D match, TRBD2 (6 bases). The CDR3 totals 13 residues. Trimming cost V 3 bases and J 2 bases, with 8 bases left between them. CDR3 protein: CASSLSGAYEQYF. CDR3 in DNA: TGTGCCAGCAGTTTGTCGGGGGCCTACGAGCAGTACTTC.

The rearrangement uses TRBV7-6 and TRBJ2-1, with D perhaps TRBD2 (6 bases). Trimming removed 5 bases at V and 0 bases at J, with 14 bases between. Germline V gives CDR1 SGHVS, CDR2 FNYEAQ. The CDR3 has 16 residues. CDR3 protein: CASSPGGLSSYNEQFF. In DNA form, the CDR3 reads TGTGCCAGCAGCCCCGGGGGACTCAGCTCCTACAATGAGCAGTTCTTC.

In its sample, this clonotype was seen a few times. The chain joins TRBV19 to TRBJ1-5, with TRBD1 matching over 9 bases. V lost 3 bases and J lost 6; bases outside the gene matches: 6. The CDR3 loop spans 15 amino acids. Per the germline V gene, CDR1 is LNHDA and CDR2 is SQIVND (reference sequence). Written as DNA, the CDR3 is TGTGCCAGTAGTATCTCCGGGACAGGGTCTCAGCCCCAGCATTTT. Translation: CASSISGTGSQPQHF.

This clonotype was found many times. This chain uses TRBV20-1 with TRBJ2-6; perhaps TRBD2 as D (5 bases). This CDR3 is 19 amino acids long. Germline assignment: CDR1 DFQATT and CDR2 SNEGSKA (reference sequence). V was trimmed by 2 bases and J by 0 bases, leaving 20 bases between them. The CDR3 nucleotides are TGCAGTGCTAGAACGGGCATGGGTACGGGGAACTCTGGGGCCAACGTCCTGACTTTC. Its translation is CSARTGMGTGNSGANVLTF.

This clonotype has ten or more counts. The rearrangement joins TRBV7-9 to TRBJ1-1; 8 bases fit TRBD1. Losses at the gene ends were 2 bases for V and 6 bases for J; bases not matched to a gene: 5. Germline CDR1 reads SEHNR; CDR2 reads FQNEAQ (reference sequence). This CDR3 contains 14 residues. CDR3 sequence reads: CASSLQTGVAEAFF. Here the CDR3 DNA reads TGTGCCAGCAGCTTACAGACAGGGGTGGCTGAAGCTTTCTTT.

This clonotype has ten or more counts. The rearrangement uses TRBV20-1 and TRBJ2-6; tentative D call: TRBD1 (6 bases). Germline loops: CDR1 DFQATT, CDR2 SNEGSKA (reference sequence). Trimming cost V 6 bases and J 2 bases, with 14 bases left between them. The CDR3 length is 15 residues. CDR3 amino acids: CSAVNWGPGANVLTF. The CDR3 DNA reads as TGCAGTGCAGTGAATTGGGGGCCTGGGGCCAACGTCCTGACTTTC.

In this sample, this clonotype turned up many times. The chain employs TRBV6-1 and TRBJ1-6, with D perhaps matching TRBD1 (6 bases). The V end lost 6 bases, the J end lost 7 bases, and 16 bases lay between the germline ends. Per the germline V gene, CDR1 is MNHNS and CDR2 is SASEGT. This CDR3 comprises 15 residues. In DNA form, the CDR3 reads TGTGCCAGCAGAAAACCGGGACAAGCAAATTCACCCCTCCACTTT. Translating gives CASRKPGQANSPLHF.

This clonotype came up a few times. This chain uses TRBV10-1 with TRBJ2-3; no clear D gene. The germline V gene has CDR1 WNHNN and CDR2 SYGVQD (reference sequence). The V gene lost 6 bases and the J gene lost 3 bases, with 7 bases spanning the gap. The CDR3 spans 12 residues. The CDR3 coding sequence is TGCGCCAGCAGCGCGAATACAGATACGCAGTATTTT. Translation gives CASSANTDTQYF.

This clonotype was detected only a few times. One end of the junction is discordant with germline, which a read error may explain. This chain connects TRBV7-7 to TRBJ2-5; 9 positions match TRBD2. The CDR3 sequence is 16 residues long. CDR1 SSHAT and CDR2 FNYEAQ come from the germline V gene (reference sequence). The chain's CDR3 is CASSLDWASGVETQYF. The CDR3 bases are TGTGCTAGCAGCTTAGATTGGGCTAGCGGGGTAGAGACCCAGTACTTC.

This clonotype was counted ten times or more. This chain joins TRBV5-5 and TRBJ2-7; 7 nucleotides agree with TRBD2. Trimming took 0 bases from V and 6 from J; bases not matched to a gene: 3. CDR3 length equals 13 residues. Germline V gene sequence: CDR1 SGHKS, CDR2 YYEKEE (reference sequence). CDR3 sequence reads: CASSLEWGGEQYF. The DNA for the CDR3 is TGTGCCAGCAGCTTGGAGTGGGGGGGCGAGCAGTACTTC.

This clonotype was detected many times. This chain connects TRBV7-9 to TRBJ1-4; tentative D call: TRBD1 (6 bases). This CDR3 has 14 amino acids. The germline V and J ends were trimmed by 2 bases and 7 bases, with 11 bases remaining between them. Germline-derived CDR1 and CDR2 are SEHNR and FQNEAQ (reference sequence). CDR3: CASSLRQDGEKLFF. The CDR3 DNA is TGTGCCAGCAGCTTAAGACAGGATGGTGAAAAACTGTTTTTT. The full variable domain, in which reference TRBV7-9 and TRBJ1-4 provide the parts outside the CDR3, is DTGVSQNPRHKITKRGQNVTFRCDPISEHNRLYWYRQTLGQGPEFLTYFQNEAQLEKSRLLSDRFSAERPKGSFSTLEIQRTEQGDSAMYLCASSLRQDGEKLFFGSGTQLSVL.

This clonotype was detected ten times or more. The chain employs TRBV14 and TRBJ1-2; no firm D call. This CDR3 region has 13 residues. Germline CDR1 and CDR2: SGHDN and FVKESK. Between the trimmed V and J ends, which lost 1 base and 2 bases, there was a span of 5 bases. DNA for the CDR3: TGTGCCAGCAGCCAAGTCCGGAACTATGGCTACACCTTC. It is translated as CASSQVRNYGYTF. The complete variable domain, with remaining parts taken from reference TRBV14 and TRBJ1-2, reads EAGVTQFPSHSVIEKGQTVTLRCDPISGHDNLYWYRRVMGKEIKFLLHFVKESKQDESGMPNNRFLAERTGGTYSTLKVQPAELEDSGVYFCASSQVRNYGYTFGSGTRLTVV.

This clonotype has only a few counts. The V gene is TRBV7-6, the J gene TRBJ2-1; TRBD1 matches at 7 bases. J was trimmed by 10 bases and V by 0 bases; bases with no gene match: 9. CDR1 and CDR2 (germline): SGHVS, FNYEAQ. The CDR3 spans 15 residues. CDR3 sequence (DNA): TGTGCCAGCAGCTTAGCGACAGGGACAATTGGCGAGCAGTTCTTC. This encodes CASSLATGTIGEQFF. Full variable domain (rest looked up from reference TRBV7-6 and TRBJ2-1): GAGVSQSPRYKVTKRGQDVALRCDPISGHVSLYWYRQALGQGPEFLTYFNYEAQQDKSGLPNDRFSAERPEGSISTLTIQRTEQRDSAMYRCASSLATGTIGEQFFGPGTRLTVL.

Ten or more counts support this clonotype. As DNA, the CDR3 is TGTGCCAGCAGTTTGAGGACAGGGGGCAGGAGCAATCAGCCCCAGCATTTT. The encoded protein is CASSLRTGGRSNQPQHF. This chain uses TRBV12-3 or TRBV12-4 with TRBJ1-5; 11 bases line up with TRBD1. The CDR3 has 17 residues. V shed 3 bases, J shed 1 base, and the junction held 5 bases outside the gene matches.

This clonotype has a count of ten or more. This chain links TRBV6-5 with TRBJ2-7; D might be TRBD1 (6 bases). The CDR3 length is 15 residues. V lost 4 bases and J 2 bases, leaving 15 bases between the germline ends. The germline gives CDR1 MNHEY, CDR2 SVGAGI. CDR3 in DNA: TGTGCCAGCAGTTTAGGCAGGGGAGATCCCTACGAGCAGTACTTC. It translates to CASSLGRGDPYEQYF.

This clonotype was detected ten times or more. The rearrangement links TRBV3-1 to TRBJ1-1, with TRBD1 as a possible D gene (5 bases). V was trimmed by 4 bases and J by 5 bases, leaving 17 bases between them. The CDR3 totals 15 residues. CDR1 and CDR2 from the germline V gene are LGHDT and YNNKEL (reference sequence). This CDR3 reads CASSLPGQGRTEAFF. In nucleotides, the CDR3 is TGTGCCAGCAGCCTCCCAGGGCAGGGTCGGACTGAAGCTTTCTTT.

This clonotype was found many times. The chain joins TRBV24-1 to TRBJ2-1; 8 bases fit TRBD2. CDR1 KGHDR and CDR2 SFDVKD come from the germline V gene. V lost 0 bases and J lost 4; bases outside the gene matches: 4. The CDR3 has 16 residues. CDR3 DNA: TGTGCCACCAGTGATTTGCGAGCGGGGGCATACAATGAGCAGTTCTTC. Translation: CATSDLRAGAYNEQFF.

At least ten counts were recorded for this clonotype. The rearrangement uses TRBV18 and TRBJ2-3, with D unresolved. The germline CDR1 and CDR2 sequences are KGHSH and LQKENI. The CDR3 has 12 amino acids. The V gene lost 2 bases and the J gene lost 0 bases, with 0 bases spanning the gap. The CDR3, as DNA: TGTGCCAGCTCACCAAGCACAGATACGCAGTATTTT. It is translated as CASSPSTDTQYF.